This T cell receptor beta chain was captured by sequencing in a study of breast tumors, draining lymph nodes, adjacent tissues. Breast cancer patients provided tissue from their axillary draining lymph nodes. The sample holds a few counts of this clonotype. Its antigen remains unidentified. Just one base apart from a much larger clone, this may be a read error. Points from the study as a whole: Tumor and nontumor repertoires were significantly more similar in luminal-like than in basal-like breast cancer. Tumor repertoires ranked between lymph nodes and nontumor tissue in diversity, with V and J gene preferences. That most tumor T cells come from lymph nodes remained unproven.

TCRdb analysed the multiplex PCR reads with MiXCR anew, one entry per CDR3 protein. The repertoire holds 180,000 or so distinct CDR3 sequences, with approximately 33% as singletons. CDR3 length equals 15 residues. The germline CDR1 and CDR2 sequences are SGDLS and YYNGEE. Germline trimming cut 4 bases from V and 3 bases from J; bases unmatched to any gene: 9. The source of this sequence is a female donor with breast cancer. Some clones in this sample may be carry-over from other donors' samples. This chain uses TRBV9 with TRBJ1-2; 7 bases are shared with TRBD1. Sequencing used axillary lymph node tissue. The CDR3 DNA follows: TGTGCCAGCAGCCCAAGGGACAGAGCTGACTATGGCTACACCTTC. The encoded protein is CASSPRDRADYGYTF.